This record concerns one TCR beta chain sequence. Its matching antigen is unknown. Sequenced by immunoSEQ multiplex PCR; TCRdb stores in-frame clones only, minus some. The repertoire includes tens of thousands of clones, under 95% of them detected once, and around 2.5% sits in the top ten. This specimen comes from a study of graft-versus-host responses after intestinal transplantation. In the study overall: Recipients were given multivisceral, liver-intestinal, or isolated intestinal transplants. All recipients got anti-thymocyte globulin induction, then tacrolimus and steroids for approximately 3 years.

General study findings and limits: Among recipient marrow samples, GvH clones were found; some appeared first in ileum or blood.

The CDR3 extends over 15 amino acids. The V and J ends lost 4 bases and 7 bases, in that order; junction bases with no gene match: 13. Germline V gives CDR1 SEHNR, CDR2 FQNEAQ (reference sequence). This TCR came from a human patient who received an intestinal transplant, so some T cells may come from the graft donor. This sequence joins TRBV7-9 and TRBJ2-7; 7 nucleotides match TRBD1. The sequencing used PBMCs, collected roughly 120 days after intestinal transplantation. CDR3 coding DNA: TGTGCCAGCAGCTCCTCCGGGACAGCTTCAGGGGAGCAGTACTTC. This sequence encodes CASSSSGTASGEQYF.